The rows below give T cell receptor beta chains drawn from one sample of a study of technical replicates of blood from a handful of donors. Some clones are missing from TCRdb's copy, which holds only in-frame ones; the method was immunoSEQ multiplex PCR. The table lists approximately 82,000 clones, 91% of them singletons. Sequencing input: T cells isolated from PBMCs. The origin of the receptors is a human donor in good health. Some clones in this sample may be carry-over from other donors' samples. Each CDR3 is given with its conserved first and last residue. A D gene is named only where the DNA matches it firmly. Clone sizes are given selectively: once, few, many, or a class where the clone is expanded.

J gene | V gene | clone size | D gene | CDR3 DNA | CDR3 protein
TRBJ2-1 | TRBV4-2 | NA | NA | TGTGCCAGCAGCCAAGTCAGACAAATCTCCTACAATGAGCAGTTCTTC | CASSQVRQISYNEQFF
TRBJ1-2 | TRBV4-1 | NA | TRBD1 | TGCGCCAGCAGCCAAGATCCCGGACAGGGGTTTAATGGCTACACCTTC | CASSQDPGQGFNGYTF
TRBJ2-1 | TRBV9 | NA | NA | TGTGCCAGCAGCGTAGCTACGGGAGCCCCAAATGAGCAGTTCTTC | CASSVATGAPNEQFF
TRBJ1-2 | TRBV6-5 | NA | TRBD1 | TGTGCCAGCAGGACAGGGGGCTATGGCTACACCTTC | CASRTGGYGYTF
TRBJ1-5 | TRBV28 | NA | NA | TGTGCCAGCAATCCAGCGAGTAGTCAGCCCCAGCATTTT | CASNPASSQPQHF
TRBJ1-3 | TRBV5-8 | NA | NA | TGTGCCAGCAGCTTGGGACAGGCTGACTCTGGAAACACCATATATTTT | CASSLGQADSGNTIYF
TRBJ1-4 | TRBV7-9 | NA | NA | TGTGCCAGCAGTCTAGACAGTTTCTTAAAAAATGAAAAACTGTTTTTT | CASSLDSFLKNEKLFF
TRBJ2-2 | TRBV11-3 | NA | NA | TGTGCCAGCAGCGAGAATATCCTGGGGACTCCGAACACCGGGGAGCTGTTTTTT | CASSENILGTPNTGELFF
TRBJ1-1 | TRBV7-9 | NA | NA | TGTGCCAGTTCTCAACGGGGAGGGGGGCTCGGTTTCTTT | CASSQRGGGLGFF
TRBJ2-5 | TRBV5-4 | NA | TRBD2 | TGTGCCAGCAGCTCCCCTAGCGGCCTTGAGACCCAGTACTTC | CASSSPSGLETQYF
TRBJ1-6 | TRBV20-1 | once | TRBD1 | TGCAGAGACCCGGGACAGGGATTT | CRDPGQGF
TRBJ1-2 | TRBV5-6 | NA | NA | TGTGCCAGCAGCCTACGCAACAGAGAGTATAAGGCCTTC | CASSLRNREYKAF
TRBJ2-3 | TRBV19 | NA | TRBD2 | TGTGCCAGTAGTATAGGACTAGCGGGAGGAGATACGCAGTATTTT | CASSIGLAGGDTQYF
TRBJ2-7 | TRBV2 | NA | TRBD2 | TGTGCCAGCAGTCCCGGCGGGACTATCGGGGAGCAGTACTTC | CASSPGGTIGEQYF
TRBJ1-5 | TRBV27 | NA | NA | TGTGCCAGCTCTCCCCCAGGGCGGCTGCCCCAGCATTTT | CASSPPGRLPQHF
TRBJ1-5 | TRBV19 | NA | NA | TGTGCCAGTAGTTATAGCAATCAGCCCCAGCATTTT | CASSYSNQPQHF
TRBJ2-2 | TRBV5-1 | NA | NA | TGCGCCAGCAGCTTGGATGGGGACTCCACCGGGGAGCTGTTTTTT | CASSLDGDSTGELFF
TRBJ2-1 | TRBV5-1 | NA | TRBD1 | TGCGCCAGCAGCGCCAGGGGGAATGAGCAGTTCTTC | CASSARGNEQFF
TRBJ2-7 | TRBV7-8 | NA | NA | TGTGCCAGCAGCTTAGCCTTCGAGCGAGAGACCTACGAGCAGTACTTC | CASSLAFERETYEQYF
TRBJ2-1 | TRBV7-9 | NA | NA | TGTGCCAGCAGCTTTAGCGGTTCTAGTGAGCAGTTCTTC | CASSFSGSSEQFF
TRBJ2-5 | TRBV5-4 | NA | NA | TGTGCCAGCAGCTTTGGCCCGGGAACCGTAGAGACCCAGTACTTC | CASSFGPGTVETQYF
TRBJ1-3 | TRBV15 | NA | NA | TGTGCCACCAGCGACTACTTTGGAAACACCATATATTTT | CATSDYFGNTIYF
TRBJ1-4 | TRBV9 | NA | NA | TGTGCCAGCAGCGTAGAGTCGGTAAGGGCGGCCCGGGGTGAAAAACTGTTTTTT | CASSVESVRAARGEKLFF